Sequencing of this T cell receptor beta chain was carried out in a study of T-cell memory formation after mild COVID-19. Turning to the study itself: The two donors had largely donor-specific TCR clusters. The study, taken as a whole, reports: That cross-reactive memory joined was suggested by some responding clones appearing in pre-infection memory.

TCRdb reanalysed the 5' RACE reads using MiXCR and keeps one entry per CDR3 protein. Among some 450,000 distinct CDR3 sequences listed, approximately 19% were seen once. Trimming shortened V by 0 bases and J by 0 bases, and 9 bases separated the two germline ends. Germline V gives CDR1 SGDLS, CDR2 YYNGEE. This CDR3 is 15 amino acids long. Only a few counts were recorded for this clonotype. Its antigen remains unidentified. Specimen: PBMCs or a T cell subset sorted from them (not recorded which). The chain recombines TRBV9 with TRBJ2-5; D is undetermined. This clonotype was sampled from a man aged 18 to 35 who had mild COVID-19 (a few samples of this study predate the infection). Cell type and time point are not known. In DNA, the CDR3 is TGTGCCAGCAGCGTAGATGCTGCGGACCAAGAGACCCAGTACTTC. Translation gives CASSVDAADQETQYF. Drawing the rest from reference TRBV9 and TRBJ2-5, the complete variable domain is DSGVTQTPKHLITATGQRVTLRCSPRSGDLSVYWYQQSLDQGLQFLIQYYNGEERAKGNILERFSAQQFPDLHSELNLSSLELGDSALYFCASSVDAADQETQYFGPGTRLLVL.